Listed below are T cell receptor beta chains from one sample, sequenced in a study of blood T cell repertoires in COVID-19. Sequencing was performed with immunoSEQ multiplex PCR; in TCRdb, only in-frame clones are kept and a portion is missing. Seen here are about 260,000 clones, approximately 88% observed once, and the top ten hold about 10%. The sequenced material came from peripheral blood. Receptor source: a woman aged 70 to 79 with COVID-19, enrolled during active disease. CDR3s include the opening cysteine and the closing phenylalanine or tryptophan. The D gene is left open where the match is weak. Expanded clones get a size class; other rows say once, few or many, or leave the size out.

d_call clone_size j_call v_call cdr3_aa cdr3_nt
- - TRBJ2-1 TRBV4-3 CASSQYVNEQFF TGCGCCAGCAGCCAGTATGTTAATGAGCAGTTCTTC
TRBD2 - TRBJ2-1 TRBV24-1 CATSDSASGRSGEQFF TGTGCCACCAGTGATTCAGCTAGCGGGAGAAGCGGTGAGCAGTTCTTC
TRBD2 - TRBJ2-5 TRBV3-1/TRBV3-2 CASSQDLAGERNQYF TGTGCCAGCAGCCAAGATCTAGCGGGAGAGAGAAACCAGTACTTC
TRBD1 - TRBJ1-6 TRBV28 CASSPIGTVYNSPLHF TGTGCCAGCAGCCCCATCGGGACAGTCTATAATTCACCCCTCCACTTT
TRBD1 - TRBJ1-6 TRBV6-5 CASSQTGPESPLHF TGTGCCAGCAGCCAGACAGGGCCGGAGTCACCCCTCCACTTT
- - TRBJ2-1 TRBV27 CASSRTGLSYNEQFF TGTGCCAGCAGTCGGACGGGACTCTCCTACAATGAGCAGTTCTTC
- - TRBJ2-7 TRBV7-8 CASSSQGYEQYF TGTGCCAGCAGCTCCCAGGGTTACGAGCAGTACTTC
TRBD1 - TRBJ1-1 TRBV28 CASSHEARDRVNTEAFF TGTGCCAGCAGTCATGAAGCCCGGGACAGGGTTAACACTGAAGCTTTCTTT
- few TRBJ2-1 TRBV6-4 CASSDDRSPYNEQFF TGTGCCAGCAGTGATGATAGGAGCCCCTACAATGAGCAGTTCTTC
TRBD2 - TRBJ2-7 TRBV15 CATSTGGLAHEQYF TGTGCCACCAGCACTGGCGGACTAGCCCACGAGCAGTACTTC
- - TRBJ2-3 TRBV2 CATQTSGGTDTQYF TGTGCCACCCAGACTAGTGGAGGGACAGATACGCAGTATTTT
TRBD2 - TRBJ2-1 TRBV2 CASSLADPYNEQFF TGTGCCAGCAGTCTAGCGGACCCCTACAATGAGCAGTTCTTC
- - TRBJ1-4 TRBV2 CASRGRLIGATNEKLFF TGTGCCAGCAGAGGCCGCCTAATAGGAGCAACTAATGAAAAACTGTTTTTT
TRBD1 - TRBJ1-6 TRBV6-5 CASSRPGQGNSPLHF TGTGCCAGCAGTCGCCCGGGACAGGGGAATTCACCCCTCCACTTT
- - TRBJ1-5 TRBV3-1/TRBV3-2 CASSSGGRSNQPQHF TGTGCCAGCAGCTCAGGAGGGAGAAGCAATCAGCCCCAGCATTTT
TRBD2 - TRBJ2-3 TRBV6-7 CASSSKAGKYTDTQYF TGTGCCAGCAGTTCAAAAGCGGGAAAATATACAGATACGCAGTATTTT
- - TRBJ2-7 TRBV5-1 CASSLVEGSYEQYF TGCGCCAGCAGCCTTGTCGAGGGCTCCTACGAGCAGTACTTC
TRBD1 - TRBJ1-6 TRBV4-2 CASSPTLGQGGNSPLHF TGTGCCAGCAGCCCTACCCTGGGACAGGGTGGCAATTCACCCCTCCACTTT
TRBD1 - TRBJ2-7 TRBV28 CASSPTGDSYEQYF TGTGCCAGCAGCCCGACAGGGGACTCCTACGAGCAGTACTTC
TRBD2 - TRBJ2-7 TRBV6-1 CASSEGAGGPPYEQYF TGTGCCAGCAGTGAAGGGGCGGGAGGGCCGCCCTACGAGCAGTACTTC
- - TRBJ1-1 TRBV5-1 CASSPTGKGVGTEAFF TGCGCCAGCAGCCCTACCGGCAAAGGGGTTGGAACTGAAGCTTTCTTT
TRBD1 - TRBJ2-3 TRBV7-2 CASSTRQGSDTQYF TGTGCCAGCAGCACCCGACAGGGATCAGATACGCAGTATTTT
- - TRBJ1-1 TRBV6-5 CASSRDTLNTEAFF TGTGCCAGCAGCCGGGACACCTTGAACACTGAAGCTTTCTTT
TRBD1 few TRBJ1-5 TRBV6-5 CASTRTGGDSQPQHF TGTGCCAGCACTCGGACAGGGGGGGATTCTCAGCCCCAGCATTTT